The clone carrying this T cell receptor (beta chain) was counted at least ten times. Antigen specificity is unknown. Trimming cost V 2 bases and J 7 bases, with 14 bases left between them. The CDR3 loop spans 14 amino acids. Germline CDR1 reads MNHEY; CDR2 reads SVGAGI. The data were taken from a study of regulatory T cells in long-lasting Graves disease. Study-wide results and caveats: It was in persistent disease that TRBV28, TRBJ1-2 and TRBJ2-5 were favored. Researchers reported studying only peripheral blood, not thyroid tissue.

Time point indicated: newly diagnosed GD, antithyroid drugs for less than 3 months. The TCR library was made from RNA extracted from PBMCs. Combining iRepertoire HTBI primers with Arm-PCR of CDR3 regions, the authors built TCR beta libraries. TCRdb processed the multiplex PCR reads anew with MiXCR; each CDR3 protein has one entry. The sample records approximately 400,000 distinct CDR3 sequences, over 14% being singletons. This sample also belongs to another study, concerning T cells in Graves' hyperthyroidism and ophthalmopathy. Turning to that study: Clinical symptoms, serum thyroxine and TRAb, thyroid ultrasound and orbital computed tomography were used for the diagnoses. Within blood appeared most thyroid clonotypes that had expanded above 0.001.

This TCR was sampled from a woman aged 40 to 49 with Graves disease. Sequencing was performed on peripheral blood mononuclear cells (PBMCs), taken at new diagnosis, from a patient treated with antithyroid drugs. The chain joins TRBV6-5 to TRBJ1-1; no clear D gene. CDR3 sequence (DNA): TGTGCCAGCAGTTACCAGGAGGCGACGAATGAAGCTTTCTTT. Its protein product is CASSYQEATNEAFF.